What follows are 7 T cell receptor beta chains derived from one specimen sequenced in a study of blood T cell repertoires in COVID-19. Sequencing was performed with immunoSEQ multiplex PCR; in TCRdb, only in-frame clones are kept and a portion is missing. The sample records 95,000 to 120,000 clones, around 83% being singletons. The sample consisted of peripheral blood. All receptors come from a woman aged 60-75 years with COVID-19, enrolled during active disease.

J is TRBJ2-5 and V is TRBV4-1; D is ambiguous. Trimming took off 1 base at V and 5 bases at J, with 11 bases between the two ends. Per the germline V gene, CDR1 is MGHRA and CDR2 is YSYEKL. The CDR3 consists of 14 residues. The CDR3 sequence is CASSQGAFVETQYF. The CDR3 DNA is TGCGCCAGCAGCCAAGGCGCTTTCGTCGAGACCCAGTACTTC.

CDR3 protein: CASSPSRGRNTEAFF. CDR3 sequence (DNA): TGTGCCAGCAGCCCTTCCAGGGGGCGGAACACTGAAGCTTTCTTT. J is TRBJ1-1 and V is TRBV27; 8 positions match TRBD1. With V trimmed by 6 bases and J by 1 base, 7 bases remained unmatched. The CDR3 is made up of 15 amino acids. Germline V gene data show CDR1 as MNHEY and CDR2 as SMNVEV (reference sequence).

The gene calls are TRBV7-8 and TRBJ1-5; D might be TRBD1 (5 bases). Germline lookup yields CDR1 SGHVS and CDR2 FQNEAQ. With 1 base removed from V and 7 bases from J, the gap between germline ends came to 17 bases. This CDR3 has 16 amino acids. Written as DNA, the CDR3 is TGTGCCAGCAGCTTAGAAAGGCTCGGGGGAGGGCAGCCCCAGCATTTT. Translating it yields CASSLERLGGGQPQHF.

The V call is TRBV7-9, the J call TRBJ1-2; the match to TRBD1 covers 9 bases. The CDR3 extends over 15 amino acids. J gave up 2 bases and V 3 bases, and 4 bases lay outside the gene matches. Per germline, CDR1 SEHNR and CDR2 FQNEAQ (reference sequence). The chain's CDR3 is CASSLGQGPNYGYTF. The CDR3 nucleotides read TGTGCCAGCAGCTTGGGACAGGGACCCAACTATGGCTACACCTTC. The entire variable domain, with the rest obtained from reference TRBV7-9 and TRBJ1-2, is as follows: DTGVSQNPRHKITKRGQNVTFRCDPISEHNRLYWYRQTLGQGPEFLTYFQNEAQLEKSRLLSDRFSAERPKGSFSTLEIQRTEQGDSAMYLCASSLGQGPNYGYTFGSGTRLTVV.

J is TRBJ1-2 and V is TRBV7-9; D remains ambiguous. Germline V gene sequence: CDR1 SEHNR, CDR2 FQNEAQ (reference sequence). Trimming stripped 4 bases from V and 6 bases from J, with 18 bases between. CDR3 length: 15 residues. For the CDR3, the DNA is TGTGCCAGCAGCTACCCCCGGCGAGGGCAGGATGGCTACACCTTC. Translation: CASSYPRRGQDGYTF.

V is TRBV5-1 and J is TRBJ2-1; D is ambiguous. The CDR3 covers 16 residues. Per germline, CDR1 SGHRS and CDR2 YFSETQ. Between the trimmed V and J ends, which lost 1 base and 0 bases, there was a span of 11 bases. CDR3 in amino acids: CASSLFRVVSYNEQFF. CDR3 nucleotides: TGCGCCAGCAGCTTGTTTCGGGTAGTCTCCTACAATGAGCAGTTCTTC.

The chain couples TRBV5-1 to TRBJ1-1; D may be TRBD1 (6 bases). The CDR3 covers 15 residues. Germline CDR1 reads SGHRS; CDR2 reads YFSETQ. Deletions cut 6 bases from V and 3 bases from J, with 18 bases between. The CDR3 protein is CASTDRVSGDTEAFF. Here the CDR3 DNA reads TGCGCCAGCACGGATCGGGTCTCAGGGGACACTGAAGCTTTCTTT. The full variable domain, rest sourced from reference TRBV5-1 and TRBJ1-1, is KAGVTQTPRYLIKTRGQQVTLSCSPISGHRSVSWYQQTPGQGLQFLFEYFSETQRNKGNFPGRFSGRQFSNSRSEMNVSTLELGDSALYLCASTDRVSGDTEAFFGQGTRLTVV.